This entry describes one T cell receptor (beta chain). Its antigen remains unknown. This sample was included in a study of T cell responses to AZD1222 COVID-19 vaccine. Study background: The study pooled second doses at about 4 or about 12 weeks. Study-level points and caveats: Just a handful of people given AZD1222 tested seropositive at baseline. Donor demographics were predominantly white British with a female majority; clonal diversity may be underestimated.

CDR1 KGHDR and CDR2 SFDVKD come from the germline V gene. The CDR3 consists of 11 residues. Trimming pared 8 bases from V and 3 bases from J, leaving 4 bases between. TCRdb keeps only in-frame clones here, not all; method: immunoSEQ multiplex PCR. The table includes roughly 70,000 clones, 86% detected once. The gene calls are TRBV24-1 and TRBJ2-1; D is uncertain. The receptor comes from an adult in good health. Sample: peripheral blood, taken on day 0 of AZD1222 vaccination. The CDR3 is CATNNYNEQFF. CDR3 bases: TGTGCCACCAATAACTACAATGAGCAGTTCTTC.